The 27 T cell receptor beta chains in this list originate from one sample, sequenced in a study of T cell responses to AZD1222 COVID-19 vaccine. TCRdb's copy holds only in-frame clones and misses some; the assay was immunoSEQ multiplex PCR. The sample holds 140,000 to 150,000 clones, roughly 87% seen once. This specimen was peripheral blood, taken 28 days after the second AZD1222 dose. The origin of the receptors is an adult who received the AZD1222 COVID-19 vaccine.

CDR3 sequence (DNA): TGTGCCACCAGTGATATTCCCCGGTCCGATACGCAGTATTTT. This sequence encodes CATSDIPRSDTQYF. The genes are TRBV24-1 and TRBJ2-3; no reliable D call. The CDR3 extends over 14 amino acids. The V gene's germline CDR1 is KGHDR and CDR2 SFDVKD. V was clipped by 3 bases and J by 6 bases, with 12 bases between them.

The chain joins TRBV6-2 or TRBV6-3 to TRBJ1-1; possible D gene TRBD1, 5 bases. Between the trimmed V and J ends, which lost 2 bases and 2 bases, there was a span of 12 bases. The CDR3 totals 15 residues. The germline CDR1 and CDR2 sequences are MNHEY and SVGEGT. CDR3 nucleotide sequence: TGTGCCAGCAGTTACGGGGCCCGAGTAAACACTGAAGCTTTCTTT. This codes for CASSYGARVNTEAFF.

The chain is built from TRBV5-1 and TRBJ2-1, with 8 bases that match TRBD1. CDR3 size: 18 residues. Trimming at V came to 0 bases and at J to 6 bases, leaving 14 bases not matched to a gene. Germline V CDR1 and CDR2: SGHRS, YFSETQ. The DNA of the CDR3 is TGCGCCAGCAGCTTGGCCGGACAGGGCCTACTAGGAGCCAATGAGCAGTTCTTC. It codes for CASSLAGQGLLGANEQFF.

This clone appeared a single time. The genes are TRBV7-9 and TRBJ1-1, with a tentative D call TRBD1 (5 bases). The CDR3 has 16 amino acids. Germline V gives CDR1 SEHNR, CDR2 FQNEAQ (reference sequence). V lost 2 bases, J lost 11 bases, and 24 bases lay in between. CDR3 loop: CASSLSRGIRSAMAFF. The CDR3 bases are TGTGCCAGCAGCTTATCCCGGGGGATTCGATCCGCCATGGCTTTCTTT.

The J gene is TRBJ1-1, the V gene TRBV28; 7 nucleotides agree with TRBD1. This CDR3 has 15 amino acids. V gave up 6 bases and J gave up 0 bases; unmatched junction bases: 7. Germline V lookup: CDR1 MDHEN, CDR2 SYDVKM. As DNA, the CDR3 is TGTGCCAGCAGCGTGGACAGGCCTATGAACACTGAAGCTTTCTTT. Translation gives CASSVDRPMNTEAFF.

The V and J genes are TRBV7-8 and TRBJ2-7; 7 positions match TRBD2. Trimming took 5 bases from V and 0 from J; bases not matched to a gene: 10. This CDR3 has 16 residues. Looked up from germline, CDR1 is SGHVS and CDR2 is FQNEAQ. CDR3 DNA sequence: TGTGCCAGCAGCGGATTTAATGGGGGGGGCTCCTACGAGCAGTACTTC. Translating gives CASSGFNGGGSYEQYF.

The CDR3 nucleotides are TGCGCCAGCAGCCAATTGGGGCTAGCGGGAAGCAATGAGCAGTTCTTC. It specifies CASSQLGLAGSNEQFF. V is TRBV4-3 and J is TRBJ2-1, with 9 bases aligning to TRBD2. The germline CDR1 and CDR2 sequences are LGHNA and YSLEER. After removal of 2 bases from V and 6 bases from J, the junction contained 8 bases not matched to a gene. CDR3 length: 16 residues.

The chain recombines TRBV9 with TRBJ2-3; TRBD1 aligns across 10 bases. Germline-derived CDR1 and CDR2 are SGDLS and YYNGEE. V shed 2 bases, J shed 1 base, and the junction held 1 base outside the gene matches. This CDR3 is built from 15 residues. The CDR3 region has the DNA TGTGCCAGCAGCGTCGGACAGGGGGGCACAGATACGCAGTATTTT. It yields the protein CASSVGQGGTDTQYF.

This sequence joins TRBV7-2 and TRBJ2-4, with TRBD2 identical over 10 bases. With V trimmed by 1 base and J by 7 bases, 4 bases remained unmatched. Germline V gene sequence: CDR1 SGHTA, CDR2 FQGNSA. The CDR3 extends over 15 amino acids. CDR3: CASSLDLAGDNIQYF. CDR3 DNA sequence: TGTGCCAGCAGCTTAGACCTAGCGGGAGACAACATTCAGTACTTC.

In DNA form, the CDR3 reads TGTGCCTGGAGTGTAGGGGCAGATAATCAGCCCCAGCATTTT. Amino acids: CAWSVGADNQPQHF. This rearrangement joins TRBV30 to TRBJ1-5; perhaps TRBD1 as D (5 bases). V shed 0 bases and J shed 4 bases, with 10 bases lying between them. CDR3 size: 14 residues. CDR1 GTSNPN and CDR2 SVGIG come from the germline V gene (reference sequence).

The chain joins TRBV18 to TRBJ2-7; D not resolved. CDR1 is KGHSH and CDR2 is LQKENI in the germline V gene. V dropped 1 base and J dropped 0 bases, with 10 bases sitting between them. The CDR3 contains 15 residues. The CDR3 loop is CASSPRRSLSYEQYF. CDR3 nucleotides: TGTGCCAGCTCACCACGTAGGTCGCTCTCCTACGAGCAGTACTTC.

The chain is built from TRBV3-1 (or the pseudogene TRBV3-2) and TRBJ2-1, with a weak D call TRBD2 (5 bases). Germline lookup yields CDR1 LGHDT and CDR2 YNNKEL (reference sequence). Trimming shortened V by 3 bases and J by 9 bases, and 12 bases separated the two germline ends. CDR3 length equals 13 residues. The CDR3 protein is CASSQVFEGEQFF. As DNA, the CDR3 is TGTGCCAGCAGCCAGGTGTTTGAGGGTGAGCAGTTCTTC.

This chain joins TRBV7-3 and TRBJ1-1, with 8 bases lining up with TRBD1. Germline CDR1 and CDR2: SGHTA and FQGTGA. The CDR3 length is 15 residues. J lost 1 base, V lost 6 bases, and 7 bases had no gene match. For the CDR3, the DNA is TGTGCCAGCAGTTTGGGACAGGTCTCGAACACTGAAGCTTTCTTT. Protein sequence: CASSLGQVSNTEAFF.

The V gene is TRBV11-2, the J gene TRBJ1-2; 12 bases are shared with TRBD1. V gave up 1 base and J gave up 8 bases; unmatched junction bases: 14. CDR3 length equals 18 residues. Germline V gene sequence: CDR1 SGHAT, CDR2 FQNNGV. The CDR3 here is CASSLGLFFEGQGAGYTF. In nucleotides, the CDR3 is TGTGCCAGCAGCTTAGGGTTATTCTTCGAGGGACAGGGGGCGGGCTACACCTTC.

This clone was detected once. The V gene is TRBV7-2, the J gene TRBJ2-1; D remains ambiguous. The CDR3 totals 15 residues. Germline V gene lookup returns CDR1 SGHTA and CDR2 FQGNSA. The V end was cut by 5 bases, the J end by 9 bases, with 20 bases between. Written as DNA, the CDR3 is TGTGCCAGCAGCGGGCTAGGCCCAAAGTTGGGTGAGCAGTTCTTC. It encodes CASSGLGPKLGEQFF.

J is TRBJ1-1 and V is TRBV30; 8 bases match TRBD1. Looked up from germline, CDR1 is GTSNPN and CDR2 is SVGIG (reference sequence). This CDR3 region has 13 residues. Trimming cost V 2 bases and J 1 base; bases outside gene matches: 0. In nucleotides, the CDR3 is TGTGCCTGGAGTACAGGGGGGAACACTGAAGCTTTCTTT. Protein sequence: CAWSTGGNTEAFF. Combining the CDR3 with reference TRBV30 and TRBJ1-1 gives the whole variable domain SQTIHQWPATLVQPVGSPLSLECTVEGTSNPNLYWYRQAAGRGLQLLFYSVGIGQISSEVPQNLSASRPQDRQFILSSKKLLLSDSGFYLCAWSTGGNTEAFFGQGTRLTVV.

The chain combines TRBV6-5 with TRBJ2-7, with 7 bases matching TRBD1. This CDR3 region has 15 residues. The J segment lost 2 bases and the V segment lost 0 bases, leaving 4 bases of the junction unmatched. Germline V gene sequence: CDR1 MNHEY, CDR2 SVGAGI. CDR3: CASSYSVQGTYEQYF. CDR3 nucleotides: TGTGCCAGCAGTTACTCGGTACAGGGGACCTACGAGCAGTACTTC.

The chain has TRBV5-4 and TRBJ2-3, with 11 bases aligning to TRBD2. This CDR3 is 19 amino acids long. Trimming took 1 base from V and 2 from J; bases not matched to a gene: 12. CDR1 is SGHNT, CDR2 YYREEE, per germline (reference sequence). The CDR3 bases are TGTGCCAGCAGCTTGCCCCTAGCGGGAGGCATCATATCCACAGATACGCAGTATTTT. The encoded protein is CASSLPLAGGIISTDTQYF.

V gene TRBV19 combines with J gene TRBJ1-6; D may be TRBD1 (5 bases). Trimming shortened V by 2 bases and J by 7 bases, and 12 bases separated the two germline ends. Germline V gene sequence: CDR1 LNHDA, CDR2 SQIVND (reference sequence). This CDR3 region has 15 residues. The DNA of the CDR3 is TGTGCCAGTAGTATATCCCGTGAGGGGAATTCACCCCTCCACTTT. This translates into CASSISREGNSPLHF.

The chain carries TRBV2 and TRBJ2-1, with a weak D call TRBD2 (6 bases). Germline-derived CDR1 and CDR2 are SNHLY and FYNNEI. The CDR3 has 12 amino acids. Trimming pared 7 bases from V and 9 bases from J, leaving 13 bases between. The CDR3 here is CASNTSPREQFF. The CDR3 DNA reads TGTGCCAGCAACACTAGCCCCCGTGAGCAGTTCTTC.

The V and J genes are TRBV29-1 and TRBJ1-1, with D maybe TRBD1 (5 bases). The germline gives CDR1 SQVTM, CDR2 ANQGSEA. V lost 0 bases and J 6 bases, leaving 11 bases between the germline ends. CDR3 length: 13 amino acids. CDR3 protein: CSVEDGQRSEAFF. In DNA form, the CDR3 reads TGCAGCGTTGAAGATGGACAACGTTCTGAAGCTTTCTTT. The variable domain in full, completed from reference TRBV29-1 and TRBJ1-1, reads SAVISQKPSRDICQRGTSLTIQCQVDSQVTMMFWYRQQPGQSLTLIATANQGSEATYESGFVIDKFPISRPNLTFSTLTVSNMSPEDSSIYLCSVEDGQRSEAFFGQGTRLTVV.

The genes are TRBV27 and TRBJ2-1, with 9 bases identical to TRBD1. The CDR3 loop spans 16 amino acids. The V gene's germline CDR1 is MNHEY and CDR2 SMNVEV (reference sequence). V gave up 6 bases and J gave up 8 bases; unmatched junction bases: 14. DNA of the CDR3: TGTGCCAGCAGAGTTTGGACGGGACAGGGCGGAGATGAGCAGTTCTTC. This sequence encodes CASRVWTGQGGDEQFF.

This chain connects TRBV5-4 to TRBJ2-3, with 11 bases that match TRBD1. In germline, CDR1 is SGHNT, CDR2 YYREEE (reference sequence). V dropped 4 bases and J dropped 6; count of bases not matched to a gene: 7. The CDR3 is 15 residues long. CDR3 loop: CASSRGQGATDTQYF. CDR3 coding DNA: TGTGCCAGCAGCCGAGGACAGGGGGCAACGGATACGCAGTATTTT.

The rearrangement joins TRBV19 to TRBJ1-4, with D hard to call. Trimming removed 5 bases at V and 0 bases at J, with 4 bases between. Germline values: CDR1 LNHDA, CDR2 SQIVND (reference sequence). The CDR3 runs to 13 residues. CDR3 nucleotide sequence: TGTGCCAGTAGTCGGGCAACTAATGAAAAACTGTTTTTT. Translating it yields CASSRATNEKLFF.

This clone came up a few times. The chain recombines TRBV7-9 with TRBJ1-2; possibly TRBD1 for D (5 bases). V lost 7 bases and J 4 bases, leaving 16 bases between the germline ends. The CDR3 covers 14 residues. CDR1 and CDR2 (germline): SEHNR, FQNEAQ (reference sequence). In DNA, the CDR3 is TGTGCCAGCACCCAAGGTCAGGGCCCCTATGGCTACACCTTC. It translates to CASTQGQGPYGYTF.

V usage is TRBV4-3 and J usage is TRBJ2-7; the D is unclear. Trimming left V 1 base short and J 2 bases short, with 6 bases between. The length of the CDR3 is 13 residues. Germline loops: CDR1 LGHNA, CDR2 YSLEER. CDR3 region: CASSQGLAYEQYF. CDR3 nucleotides: TGCGCCAGCAGCCAAGGTCTAGCCTACGAGCAGTACTTC.

In this sample, this clone turned up once. The V gene is TRBV9, the J gene TRBJ1-1, with TRBD1 as a possible D gene (5 bases). Per the germline V gene, CDR1 is SGDLS and CDR2 is YYNGEE. V shed 3 bases and J shed 1 base, with 19 bases lying between them. CDR3 length equals 17 residues. The CDR3 sequence: CASSDPSGPSGNTEAFF. In nucleotides, the CDR3 is TGTGCCAGCAGCGATCCTTCGGGACCCTCTGGGAACACTGAAGCTTTCTTT.